Below, one T cell receptor (beta chain) is given with its context. What it binds is not known. The sample comes from a study of graft-versus-host responses after intestinal transplantation. As for the study in general: Transplants were multivisceral, liver-intestinal, or isolated intestinal.

Clones were read by immunoSEQ multiplex PCR, and TCRdb kept only the in-frame ones, dropping some. The sample carries approximately 90,000 clones, less than 90% recorded once. The germline V gene has CDR1 SGHRS and CDR2 YFSETQ. V shed 2 bases and J shed 2 bases, with 13 bases lying between them. This CDR3 comprises 15 residues. Overall study findings and caveats: HvG clone declines early post-transplant were associated with peak circulating GvH levels. Detection of GvH clones occurred in recipient marrow, and some had their first appearance in ileum or blood. High graft-versus-host to host-versus-graft T cell clonal ratios marked allografts of patients with graft-donor macrochimerism.

This TCR derives from a human donor who was the organ donor for an intestinal transplant. The starting material was unstimulated CD4+ T cells sorted from spleen or lymph node cells, obtained before transplant. The V gene is TRBV5-1, the J gene TRBJ1-2; D is perhaps TRBD1 (5 bases). The CDR3 DNA follows: TGCGCCAGCAGCTTTTCAGGGAACCCCAACTATGGCTACACCTTC. Translation gives CASSFSGNPNYGYTF.